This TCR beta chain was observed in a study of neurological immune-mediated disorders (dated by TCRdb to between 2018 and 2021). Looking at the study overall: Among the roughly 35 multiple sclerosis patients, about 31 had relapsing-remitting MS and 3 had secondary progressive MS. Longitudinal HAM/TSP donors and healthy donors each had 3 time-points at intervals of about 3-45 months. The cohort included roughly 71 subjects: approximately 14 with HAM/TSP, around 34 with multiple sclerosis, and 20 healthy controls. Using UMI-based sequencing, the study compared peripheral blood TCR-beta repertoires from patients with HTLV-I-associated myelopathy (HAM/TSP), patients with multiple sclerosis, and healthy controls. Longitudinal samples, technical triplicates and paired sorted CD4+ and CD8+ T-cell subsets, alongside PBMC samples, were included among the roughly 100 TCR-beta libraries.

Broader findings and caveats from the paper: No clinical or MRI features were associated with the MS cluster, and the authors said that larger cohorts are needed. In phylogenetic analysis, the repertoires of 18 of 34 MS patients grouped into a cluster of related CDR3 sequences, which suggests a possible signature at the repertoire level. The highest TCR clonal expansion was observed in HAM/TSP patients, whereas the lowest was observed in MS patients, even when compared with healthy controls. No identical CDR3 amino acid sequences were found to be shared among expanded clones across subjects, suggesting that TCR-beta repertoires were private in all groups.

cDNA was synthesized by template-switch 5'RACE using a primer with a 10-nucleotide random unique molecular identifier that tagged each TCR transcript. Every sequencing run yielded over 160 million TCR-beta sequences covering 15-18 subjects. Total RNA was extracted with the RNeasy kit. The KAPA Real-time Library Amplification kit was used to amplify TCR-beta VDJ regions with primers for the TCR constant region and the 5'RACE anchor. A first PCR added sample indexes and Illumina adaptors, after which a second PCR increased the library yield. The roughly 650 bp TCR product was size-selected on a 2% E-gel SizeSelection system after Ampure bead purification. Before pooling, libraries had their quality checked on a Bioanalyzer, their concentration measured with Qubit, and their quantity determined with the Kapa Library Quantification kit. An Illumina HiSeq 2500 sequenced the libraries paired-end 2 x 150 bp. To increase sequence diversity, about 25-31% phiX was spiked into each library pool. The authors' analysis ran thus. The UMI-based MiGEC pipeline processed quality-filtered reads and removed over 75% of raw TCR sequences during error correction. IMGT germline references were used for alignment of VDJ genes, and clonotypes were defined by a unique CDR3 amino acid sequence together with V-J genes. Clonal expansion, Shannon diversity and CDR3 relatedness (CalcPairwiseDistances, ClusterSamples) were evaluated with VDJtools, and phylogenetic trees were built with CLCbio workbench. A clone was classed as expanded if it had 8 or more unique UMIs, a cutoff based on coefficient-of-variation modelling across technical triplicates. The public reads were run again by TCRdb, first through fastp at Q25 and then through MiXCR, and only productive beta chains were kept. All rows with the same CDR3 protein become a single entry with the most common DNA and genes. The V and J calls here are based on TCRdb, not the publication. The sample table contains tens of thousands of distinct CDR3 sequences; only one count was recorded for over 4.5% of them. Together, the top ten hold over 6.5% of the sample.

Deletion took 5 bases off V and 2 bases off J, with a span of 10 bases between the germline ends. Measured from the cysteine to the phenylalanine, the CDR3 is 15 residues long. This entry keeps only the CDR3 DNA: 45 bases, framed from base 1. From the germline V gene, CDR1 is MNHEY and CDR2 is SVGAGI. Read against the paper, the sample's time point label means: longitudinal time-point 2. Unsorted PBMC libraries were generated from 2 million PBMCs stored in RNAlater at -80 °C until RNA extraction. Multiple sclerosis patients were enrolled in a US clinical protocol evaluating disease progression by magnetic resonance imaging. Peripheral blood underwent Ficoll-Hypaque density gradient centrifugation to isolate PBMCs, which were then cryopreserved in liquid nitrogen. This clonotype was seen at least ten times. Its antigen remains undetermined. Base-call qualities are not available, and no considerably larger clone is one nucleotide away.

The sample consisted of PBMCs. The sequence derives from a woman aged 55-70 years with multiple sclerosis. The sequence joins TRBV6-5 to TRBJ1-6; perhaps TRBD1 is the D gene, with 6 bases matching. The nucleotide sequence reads TGTGCCAGCAGTAGGGGGGGGACCTATAATTCACCCCTCCACTTT. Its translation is CASSRGGTYNSPLHF.